The 28 T cell receptor beta chains given below trace back to one sample, sequenced in a study of Graves' ophthalmopathy and Graves' hyperthyroidism. CDR3 regions of TCR beta were amplified from RNA transcripts. HTBI primers were used in a first-round RT-PCR, which preceded a second-round multiplex PCR. TCRdb reprocessed the multiplex PCR reads via MiXCR and lists one record per CDR3 protein. In the table there are fewer than 650,000 distinct CDR3 sequences, approximately 22% of which are singletons. Sequencing input: peripheral blood. Source of these receptors: a woman aged 18-35 years with stable Graves' hyperthyroidism. Some clones in this sample may be carry-over from other donors' samples.

In its sample, this clonotype was seen a few times. The rearrangement links TRBV19 to TRBJ1-1; D is unresolved. The CDR3 sequence is 14 residues long. V was cut by 3 bases and J by 0 bases, with 8 bases left in between. Per the germline V gene, CDR1 is LNHDA and CDR2 is SQIVND (reference sequence). For the CDR3, the DNA is TGTGCCAGTAGTATGGTAGGTATGAACACTGAAGCTTTCTTT. Translated: CASSMVGMNTEAFF. The whole variable domain, remainder taken from reference TRBV19 and TRBJ1-1, is DGGITQSPKYLFRKEGQNVTLSCEQNLNHDAMYWYRQDPGQGLRLIYYSQIVNDFQKGDIAEGYSVSREKKESFPLTVTSAQKNPTAFYLCASSMVGMNTEAFFGQGTRLTVV.

This clonotype was counted at least ten times. The rearrangement uses TRBV27 and TRBJ1-1, with unresolved D. Germline V gene sequence: CDR1 MNHEY, CDR2 SMNVEV (reference sequence). Trimming left V 3 bases short and J 4 bases short, with 12 bases between. The CDR3 is 14 amino acids. CDR3 DNA: TGTGCCAGCAGTTTGTCTGGGGTAATCACTGAAGCTTTCTTT. Protein: CASSLSGVITEAFF.

This clonotype has more than one count but fewer than ten. The chain couples TRBV28 to TRBJ1-1, with D perhaps TRBD1 (5 bases). This CDR3 has 15 residues. Germline loops: CDR1 MDHEN, CDR2 SYDVKM. V was trimmed by 4 bases and J by 3 bases, leaving 15 bases between them. CDR3 region: CASSSPRQGYTEAFF. The CDR3 DNA follows: TGTGCCAGCAGTTCCCCGCGGCAGGGCTACACTGAAGCTTTCTTT.

The sample holds many counts of this clonotype. This chain uses TRBV5-7 with TRBJ2-6, with 8 bases lining up with TRBD1. TRBV5-7 is marked as an open reading frame, function uncertain. The CDR3 spans 17 residues. J gave up 1 base and V 2 bases, and 5 bases lay outside the gene matches. The CDR3 loop is CASSFWTGTSGANVLTF. The CDR3 region has the DNA TGTGCCAGCAGCTTCTGGACAGGGACTTCTGGGGCCAACGTCCTGACTTTC.

At least ten counts were recorded for this clonotype. The chain recombines TRBV5-1 with TRBJ1-1; 7 positions match TRBD1. This CDR3 contains 15 residues. V dropped 2 bases and J dropped 2; count of bases not matched to a gene: 6. From germline, CDR1 is SGHRS and CDR2 YFSETQ. CDR3 in amino acids: CASSLDRAGNTEAFF. CDR3 DNA: TGCGCCAGCAGCTTAGACAGGGCTGGAAACACTGAAGCTTTCTTT.

This clonotype has at least ten counts. This chain uses TRBV7-2 with TRBJ2-5, with TRBD2 identical over 14 bases. There are 16 residues in the CDR3. Germline V lookup: CDR1 SGHTA, CDR2 FQGNSA. The V gene end was trimmed by 5 bases and the J gene end by 4 bases; junction bases not matched to a gene: 6. CDR3 coding DNA: TGTGCCAGCAGCCGGACCGGGACTAGCGGGGGAGAGACCCAGTACTTC. It encodes CASSRTGTSGGETQYF. The full variable domain, with the rest looked up from reference TRBV7-2 and TRBJ2-5, is GAGVSQSPSNKVTEKGKDVELRCDPISGHTALYWYRQSLGQGLEFLIYFQGNSAPDKSGLPSDRFSAERTGGSVSTLTIQRTQQEDSAVYLCASSRTGTSGGETQYFGPGTRLLVL.

At least ten counts were recorded for this clonotype. This sequence joins TRBV12-5 and TRBJ1-1; 8 bases align to TRBD1. Germline CDR1 LGHNT, CDR2 FRNRAP. Trimming removed 5 bases from V and 3 bases from J; junction bases left unmatched: 5. CDR3 length: 14 residues. The CDR3 reads CASGLRGRDTEAFF. The CDR3 DNA sequence: TGTGCTAGTGGTCTCAGGGGGCGGGACACTGAAGCTTTCTTT.

This clonotype has just a few counts. The chain joins TRBV19 to TRBJ1-1; D unclear. The germline V gene encodes CDR1 LNHDA and CDR2 SQIVND (reference sequence). CDR3 length equals 14 residues. Trimming pared 3 bases from V and 1 base from J, leaving 9 bases between. For the CDR3, the DNA is TGTGCCAGTAGTATTGCACGGCAGAACACTGAAGCTTTCTTT. This gives the protein CASSIARQNTEAFF.

This clonotype was detected ten times or more. The CDR3, as DNA: TGTGCCAGCCAGGGGGCCTCGGTTTTGAAGGCTTTCTTT. Protein sequence: CASQGASVLKAFF. The chain carries TRBV6-5 and TRBJ1-1, with 8 bases fitting TRBD1. The germline CDR1 and CDR2 sequences are MNHEY and SVGAGI. This CDR3 is built from 13 residues. J gave up 11 bases and V 8 bases, and 13 bases lay outside the gene matches.

This clonotype came up a few times. The rearrangement joins TRBV13 to TRBJ2-7; the match to TRBD2 covers 10 bases. The CDR3 is 14 residues long. With 5 bases clipped from V and 6 bases from J, the junction kept 7 bases outside the gene matches. CDR1 is PRHDT and CDR2 is FYEKMQ in the germline V gene (reference sequence). CDR3 sequence (DNA): TGTGCCAGCAGCATACCTAGCGGGGGCGTCGAGCAGTACTTC. This sequence encodes CASSIPSGGVEQYF.

The chain carries TRBV11-2 and TRBJ2-1; weak D call: TRBD1 (5 bases). Germline V gene sequence: CDR1 SGHAT, CDR2 FQNNGV. This CDR3 has 16 amino acids. Trimming shortened V by 1 base and J by 3 bases, and 13 bases separated the two germline ends. The CDR3 region is CASSLGKGLNYNEQFF. CDR3 coding DNA: TGTGCCAGCAGCTTAGGAAAGGGGTTAAACTACAATGAGCAGTTCTTC. Full variable domain (remainder filled in from reference TRBV11-2 and TRBJ2-1): EAGVAQSPRYKIIEKRQSVAFWCNPISGHATLYWYQQILGQGPKLLIQFQNNGVVDDSQLPKDRFSAERLKGVDSTLKIQPAKLEDSAVYLCASSLGKGLNYNEQFFGPGTRLTVL.

Ten or more counts support this clonotype. The rearrangement links TRBV20-1 to TRBJ1-1; D unresolved. The CDR3 is made up of 16 amino acids. The germline V and J ends were trimmed by 4 bases and 0 bases, with 18 bases remaining between them. CDR1 is DFQATT and CDR2 is SNEGSKA in the germline V gene (reference sequence). The CDR3 reads CSATDSRKVMNTEAFF. Written as DNA, the CDR3 is TGCAGTGCTACGGATAGCCGTAAGGTTATGAACACTGAAGCTTTCTTT.

As to this clonotype: A clone one base away is much larger, so this may be a read error. The V and J genes are TRBV30 and TRBJ1-1; no reliable D call. The germline CDR1 and CDR2 sequences are GTSNPN and SVGIG (reference sequence). The CDR3 extends over 14 amino acids. Trimming cost V 2 bases and J 3 bases, with 13 bases left between them. The CDR3 DNA reads as TGTGCCTGGAGTCTTCCGGGCCACGACACTGAAGCTTTCTTT. Its protein is CAWSLPGHDTEAFF.

In DNA, the CDR3 is TGTGCCAGCAGCTTAGACAGGGGACTGAATCAGCCCCAGCATTTT. The encoded protein is CASSLDRGLNQPQHF. This chain joins TRBV11-2 and TRBJ1-5; D possibly corresponds to TRBD1 (6 bases). The CDR3 is made up of 15 amino acids. V was pared by 0 bases and J by 4 bases, with 10 bases between. Germline assignment: CDR1 SGHAT and CDR2 FQNNGV.

This clonotype was detected only a few times. This sequence joins TRBV6-2 or TRBV6-3 and TRBJ1-2; D is unclear. With 6 bases removed from V and 9 bases from J, the gap between germline ends came to 20 bases. This CDR3 has 14 residues. CDR1 is MNHEY, CDR2 SVGEGT, per germline. CDR3 loop: CASSETPRIDSYTF. The CDR3 nucleotides read TGTGCCAGCAGCGAGACCCCACGGATTGATAGCTACACCTTC.

The rearrangement uses TRBV12-3 or TRBV12-4 and TRBJ2-2, with D possibly being TRBD1 (6 bases). V lost 5 bases and J lost 1, with 14 bases in between. The CDR3 runs 16 residues. The CDR3 region has the DNA TGTGCCAGCAGTCTGATGCCGGGACAGAACACCGGGGAGCTGTTTTTT. Protein product: CASSLMPGQNTGELFF.

The chain combines TRBV14 with TRBJ1-1, with D perhaps matching TRBD1 (6 bases). This CDR3 region has 16 residues. Germline CDR1 is SGHDN and CDR2 is FVKESK. The V and J ends lost 1 base and 4 bases respectively, with 16 bases between them. The CDR3 DNA is TGTGCCAGCAGCCAAGTTATACCCCGAGGGGGCACTGAAGCTTTCTTT. Encoded protein: CASSQVIPRGGTEAFF.

The chain combines TRBV5-1 with TRBJ2-7; TRBD1 agrees at 7 bases. The junction had 3 bases not matched to a gene; V was cut back by 0 bases and J by 6 bases. This CDR3 has 13 amino acids. CDR1 and CDR2 (germline): SGHRS, YFSETQ. CDR3 sequence reads: CASSLEGAVEQYF. For the CDR3, the DNA is TGCGCCAGCAGCTTGGAGGGGGCCGTCGAGCAGTACTTC.

This clonotype has a count of ten or more. The chain employs TRBV6-5 and TRBJ2-5; TRBD2 matches at 7 bases. Germline V lookup: CDR1 MNHEY, CDR2 SVGAGI. The CDR3 consists of 15 residues. The V segment lost 4 bases and the J segment 5 bases; nucleotides outside the gene matches: 10. The CDR3 protein is CASSSEAGRWETQYF. DNA for the CDR3: TGTGCCAGCAGTTCGGAAGCGGGGCGCTGGGAGACCCAGTACTTC.

The gene calls are TRBV18 and TRBJ2-7; D unresolved. The V gene's germline CDR1 is KGHSH and CDR2 LQKENI. Trimming left V 8 bases short and J 2 bases short, with 13 bases between. The CDR3 totals 13 residues. The CDR3 region is CASLSPYTYEQYF. The CDR3 DNA reads TGTGCCAGCCTCAGTCCCTATACCTACGAGCAGTACTTC.

The chain links TRBV20-1 to TRBJ1-1; unclear D gene. CDR1 DFQATT and CDR2 SNEGSKA come from the germline V gene (reference sequence). This CDR3 is 13 amino acids long. Trimming pared 2 bases from V and 0 bases from J, leaving 7 bases between. The CDR3 nucleotides read TGCAGTGCTAGAACGCAGATGAACACTGAAGCTTTCTTT. Protein: CSARTQMNTEAFF.

This clonotype was detected only a few times. The chain links TRBV2 to TRBJ2-5; D tentatively reads TRBD1 or TRBD2 (6 bases each). This CDR3 contains 16 residues. V lost 8 bases and J lost 1, with 20 bases in between. Germline V gives CDR1 SNHLY, CDR2 FYNNEI. In DNA, the CDR3 is TGTGCCAGCTCAGGGGCGTGGACTACCTTCCAAGAGACCCAGTACTTC. Its protein is CASSGAWTTFQETQYF.

This clonotype was detected ten times or more. This chain joins TRBV30 and TRBJ2-7, with 7 nucleotides matching TRBD1. The CDR3 runs 14 residues. With 2 bases clipped from V and 2 bases from J, the junction kept 6 bases outside the gene matches. Germline V CDR1 and CDR2: GTSNPN, SVGIG (reference sequence). This chain's CDR3 is CAWSFWDSTYEQYF. CDR3 coding DNA: TGTGCCTGGAGTTTTTGGGACAGCACCTACGAGCAGTACTTC.

The chain joins TRBV12-3 or TRBV12-4 to TRBJ1-6, with D possibly matching TRBD1 (6 bases). Trimming took 2 bases from V and 10 from J, leaving 12 bases between them. This CDR3 is 14 amino acids long. This CDR3 reads CASSLRQGSSPLHF. CDR3 nucleotide sequence: TGTGCCAGCAGTTTAAGGCAGGGGTCGTCACCCCTCCACTTT.

There are a few counts of this clonotype. V and J are TRBV5-8 and TRBJ2-7, with D perhaps TRBD2 (5 bases). Trimming took 5 bases from V and 6 from J, leaving 12 bases between them. The germline gives CDR1 SGHTS, CDR2 YDEGEE. The CDR3 contains 12 residues. CDR3 region: CASRHFRGEQYF. CDR3 bases: TGTGCCAGCAGACATTTCCGGGGCGAGCAGTACTTC.

This clonotype was seen a few times. V and J are TRBV13 and TRBJ2-7; TRBD1 agrees at 8 bases. Germline CDR1 and CDR2: PRHDT and FYEKMQ (reference sequence). The CDR3 has 15 amino acids. V shed 5 bases and J 1 base; nucleotides not matched to a gene: 7. CDR3 in amino acids: CASSAADRVSYEQYF. Written as DNA, the CDR3 is TGTGCCAGCAGCGCCGCGGACAGGGTATCCTACGAGCAGTACTTC.

The table lists this clonotype with many counts. J is TRBJ1-1 and V is TRBV12-3 or TRBV12-4, with TRBD1 as a possible D gene (5 bases). The CDR3 spans 12 residues. With 3 bases removed from V and 5 bases from J, the gap between germline ends came to 7 bases. The CDR3 nucleotides read TGTGCCAGCAGTTTTAGGGGTACTGAAGCTTTCTTT. This sequence encodes CASSFRGTEAFF.

This clonotype was observed many times. The chain recombines TRBV4-1 with TRBJ1-2, with D uncertain. Trimming took 2 bases from V and 5 from J, leaving 15 bases between them. The CDR3 has 15 residues. Germline CDR1 is MGHRA and CDR2 is YSYEKL. Written as DNA, the CDR3 is TGCGCCAGCAGCCAACAAAGCGCAGGCGTTTATGGCTACACCTTC. This encodes CASSQQSAGVYGYTF.